This T cell receptor beta chain was sequenced during a study of blood T cell repertoires in COVID-19. Repertoires were generated with immunoSEQ multiplex PCR, while TCRdb's copy carries only in-frame clones and drops some. This sample has 15,000 to 20,000 clones, with roughly nine tenths found just once. The sample holds one count of this clone. Trimming removed 3 bases from V and 0 bases from J, with 8 bases in between. This CDR3 is built from 15 residues. Germline V lookup: CDR1 LNHDA, CDR2 SQIVND (reference sequence). Material: peripheral blood. This chain uses TRBV19 with TRBJ2-2; D remains unclear. The origin of this receptor is a human donor in a cohort sampled during active COVID-19. This CDR3 reads CASSINPANTGELFF. CDR3 in DNA: TGTGCCAGTAGTATCAACCCAGCGAACACCGGGGAGCTGTTTTTT.